The source of this T cell receptor (beta chain) is a study of OX40 agonist ivuxolimab in advanced cancers. Overall study: Patients assigned to dose escalation were diagnosed with hepatocellular carcinoma, melanoma, renal cell or head and neck cancer. Partial responses were achieved by three patients, one with hepatocellular carcinoma and two with cutaneous melanoma.

This CDR3 region has 16 residues. CDR1 is SGHTA, CDR2 FQGNSA, per germline. The junction had 7 bases not matched to a gene; V was cut back by 1 base and J by 10 bases. Measured with immunoSEQ multiplex PCR; TCRdb has only the in-frame clones, and not every one. Of 95,000 to 100,000 clones in the sample, about 80% were seen once. This clone was seen a single time. This specimen consisted of CD4+ or CD8+ T cells sorted from blood, obtained in a trial of the OX40 agonist ivuxolimab. The chain recombines TRBV7-2 with TRBJ2-1; 13 bases agree with TRBD2. The receptor comes from an adult with an advanced solid tumor such as melanoma, head and neck, liver or kidney cancer. CDR3 in DNA: TGTGCCAGCAGCTTAGGCCCCCCGGGACTAGCGGGAGAGCAGTTCTTC. Amino acids: CASSLGPPGLAGEQFF.